This paragraph reports one T cell receptor (beta chain). Measured with immunoSEQ multiplex PCR; TCRdb has only the in-frame clones, and not every one. Here the sample spans approximately 230,000 clones, roughly nine tenths being singletons. V dropped 6 bases and J dropped 4 bases, with 12 bases sitting between them. Germline CDR1 and CDR2: SGHTA and FQGNSA. The CDR3 is made up of 13 amino acids. The data are from a study of cytomegalovirus exposure and HLA in healthy donors. Study at large: In a later analysis, it was reported that the 90 to 150 validation repertoires had been produced on the same platform as the 500 to 850 repertoires belonging to the first cohort.

This receptor was taken from a young man in good health and CMV-seropositive. The V gene is TRBV7-2, the J gene TRBJ1-1; D is uncertain. Material for sequencing was PBMCs. The CDR3 sequence: CASSPADITEAFF. The CDR3 nucleotides read TGTGCCAGCAGTCCCGCCGACATCACTGAAGCTTTCTTT.